Listed below are T cell receptor beta chains from one sample, sequenced in a study of shared clonotypes between healthy human individuals. This table comes from immunoSEQ multiplex PCR, and its TCRdb copy is limited to in-frame clones, with some not included. The data show hundreds of thousands of clones, 96% seen once. The source material was memory CD8+ T cells sorted from blood. These receptors all stem from a man aged 25 to 40 in good health. Both conserved end residues are part of each CDR3. The D gene is left open where the match is weak. For some rows the clone size is stated as once, few or many, or as a class when expanded; others skip it.

j_call,d_call,v_call,clone_size,cdr3_nt,cdr3_aa
TRBJ1-5,NA,TRBV2,NA,TGTGCCAGCACTATAGAGGGGCGAGGGGATCAGCCCCAGCATTTT,CASTIEGRGDQPQHF
TRBJ2-1,NA,TRBV27,NA,TGTGCCAGGGACAATGAGCAGTTCTTC,CARDNEQFF
TRBJ1-1,TRBD1,TRBV19,NA,TGTGCCAGTAGTATGACCCAGGGGGCGAACACTGAAGCTTTCTTT,CASSMTQGANTEAFF
TRBJ2-7,NA,TRBV5-8,NA,TGTGCCAGCAGGACTTGGGCCCCCGTCTACGAGCAGTACTTC,CASRTWAPVYEQYF
TRBJ1-2,NA,TRBV10-3,NA,TGTGCCATCAGTGATCGGGGAACTCCCACAAACTATGGCTACACCTTC,CAISDRGTPTNYGYTF
TRBJ2-5,NA,TRBV5-3,NA,TGTGCCAGATCGGGACAAGAGACCCAGTACTTC,CARSGQETQYF
TRBJ1-5,NA,TRBV5-6,NA,TGTGCCAGCAGCGCGGGGGATCAGCCCCAGCATTTT,CASSAGDQPQHF
TRBJ2-3,NA,TRBV7-9,NA,TGTGCCAGCAGCTCCACGGGCCCGGGTGGGCAGTATTTT,CASSSTGPGGQYF
TRBJ2-5,NA,TRBV2,NA,TGTGCCAGCAAGGTCCGGGAGCGGGAGACCCAGTACTTC,CASKVRERETQYF
TRBJ2-3,NA,TRBV21-1,NA,TGTGCCAGCAGCAATAGCACCTATACGCAGTATTTT,CASSNSTYTQYF
TRBJ2-5,TRBD2,TRBV6-6,NA,TGTGCCAGCAGAGAGGGAGGGATAGAAGAGACCCAGTACTTC,CASREGGIEETQYF
TRBJ2-7,TRBD1,TRBV5-1,NA,TGCGCCAGCAGCTTGCGACAGGGTTACTACGAGCAGTACTTC,CASSLRQGYYEQYF
TRBJ2-1,NA,TRBV6-1,NA,TGTGCCAGCACCTGGGGAGAAAGGGGAGAGAATGAGCAGTTCTTC,CASTWGERGENEQFF
TRBJ2-5,NA,TRBV9,NA,TGTGCCAGCAGCGTAGGTAGGGGGCAAGAGACCCAGTACTTC,CASSVGRGQETQYF
TRBJ1-2,TRBD1,TRBV2,NA,TGTGCCAGCAGTGAGGACAGGGTATATGGCTACACCTTC,CASSEDRVYGYTF
TRBJ2-3,NA,TRBV5-4,NA,TGTGCCAGCAGCTTGTTCAGCACAGATACGCAGTATTTT,CASSLFSTDTQYF
TRBJ1-5,TRBD1,TRBV30,NA,TGTGCCTGGAGTGCCCCGGACAGGGGGGGACAGCCCCAGCATTTT,CAWSAPDRGGQPQHF
TRBJ2-7,NA,TRBV5-6,NA,TGTGCCAGCAGCACCTGGACAGCCTACGAGCAGTACTTC,CASSTWTAYEQYF
TRBJ2-1,NA,TRBV27,NA,TGTGCCAGCATAGGGTTTGGGCAGTTCTTC,CASIGFGQFF
TRBJ2-7,NA,TRBV10-1,NA,TGCGCCAGCAGTGGGACAAGGTCAAGGTACTACGAGCAGTACTTC,CASSGTRSRYYEQYF
TRBJ2-2,TRBD2,TRBV5-1,once,TGCGCCAGCAGCTTGGGACTAGCGGGAATAAACACCGGGGAGCTGTTTTTT,CASSLGLAGINTGELFF
TRBJ2-2,NA,TRBV11-3,NA,TGTGCCAGCAGCTTAGCGGAGGGTGAGCTGTTTTTT,CASSLAEGELFF
TRBJ2-5,TRBD1,TRBV5-1,NA,TGCGCCAGCAGCTCCAGGGGGCGCGAGACCCAGTACTTC,CASSSRGRETQYF
TRBJ1-2,NA,TRBV2,NA,TGTGCCAGCAGCGAAGACAGACTAAACTATGGCTACACCTTC,CASSEDRLNYGYTF
TRBJ2-5,NA,TRBV5-4,NA,TGTGCCAGCAGCCAAACCAGGGGTGAAGAGACCCAGTACTTC,CASSQTRGEETQYF
TRBJ1-2,TRBD1,TRBV5-8,NA,TGTGCCAGCAGCTCACAGGGGACTAACTATGGCTACACCTTC,CASSSQGTNYGYTF
TRBJ2-7,NA,TRBV10-3,NA,TGTGCCATCACTCAGGACTTAATCTACGAGCAGTACTTC,CAITQDLIYEQYF
TRBJ2-3,NA,TRBV7-3,NA,TGTGCCAGCAGCTTAAGACGGAGCTCTAGCACAGATACGCAGTATTTT,CASSLRRSSSTDTQYF
TRBJ1-1,NA,TRBV19,NA,TGTGCCAGTAGTATTGTGAGTGGCACTGAAGCTTTCTTT,CASSIVSGTEAFF
TRBJ2-2,NA,TRBV30,NA,TGTGCCTGGAGTGTATTCCGGACCGGGGAGCTGTTTTTT,CAWSVFRTGELFF
TRBJ2-2,NA,TRBV5-4,NA,TGTGCCAGCAGCTTAGCGGGCCCGAACACCGGGGAGCTGTTTTTT,CASSLAGPNTGELFF
TRBJ2-7,TRBD2,TRBV2,NA,TGTGCCAGCAACCCCCAGGGACTAGGGGAGCAGTACTTC,CASNPQGLGEQYF
TRBJ1-4,TRBD1,TRBV18,NA,TGTGCCAGCTCACCACCCGGACAGGGCCAGAATGAAAAACTGTTTTTT,CASSPPGQGQNEKLFF
TRBJ2-1,TRBD1,TRBV7-9,NA,TGTGCCAGCAGCTTAGGCGGACAGGGCAATGAGCAGTTCTTC,CASSLGGQGNEQFF
TRBJ1-1,NA,TRBV5-1,NA,TGCGCCAGCAGCTTGGACACTGGGACTGAAGCTTTCTTT,CASSLDTGTEAFF
TRBJ2-7,TRBD1,TRBV27,NA,TGTGCCAGCAGTACCTCGGACAGGAAGTATGAGCAGTACTTC,CASSTSDRKYEQYF
TRBJ1-4,NA,TRBV4-2,NA,TGTGCCAGCAGCCAAGATACCGGACGTGAAAAACTGTTTTTT,CASSQDTGREKLFF
TRBJ2-3,NA,TRBV5-1,NA,TGCGCCAGCAGCTTGGCCAGCGTTGGAGATACGCAGTATTTT,CASSLASVGDTQYF
TRBJ1-1,TRBD1,TRBV11-2,once,TGTGCCAGCAGCTTATGGTCGGACAGGGAAGCTTTCTTT,CASSLWSDREAFF
TRBJ1-1,NA,TRBV5-1,NA,TGCGCCAGCAGCTTGCGGACGGGGAACACTGAAGCTTTCTTT,CASSLRTGNTEAFF
TRBJ2-3,NA,TRBV6-1,NA,TGTGCCAGCAAATGGACTAACACAGATACGCAGTATTTT,CASKWTNTDTQYF
TRBJ2-7,TRBD1,TRBV30,NA,TGTGCCTGGAGTGTGGGGACAGGGGGCTACGAGCAGTACTTC,CAWSVGTGGYEQYF
TRBJ2-3,NA,TRBV5-1,NA,TGCGCCAGCAGCTTGGGCAGGGGCTCCACAGATACGCAGTATTTT,CASSLGRGSTDTQYF